One sample yielded the 4 T cell receptor beta chains listed below, sequenced in a study of blood T cells in healthy people across ages. The use of a sample-barcoded 5' primer and a J-beta primer mix characterized a second PCR of about 6 to 12 cycles. One entry per CDR3 protein, called by TCRdb with MiXCR from the 5' RACE reads. The sample lists hundreds of thousands of distinct CDR3 sequences, approximately 49% seen once, with around 15% in the top ten. The sample was blood. These receptors came from a man in his thirties or forties in good health.

This clonotype was seen only a few times. This sequence joins TRBV12-3 or TRBV12-4 and TRBJ1-5; D ambiguous. This CDR3 contains 14 residues. Trimming cost V 6 bases and J 0 bases, with 9 bases left between them. DNA for the CDR3: TGTGCCAGCAGAGCGGCAAATAGCAATCAGCCCCAGCATTTT. Protein product: CASRAANSNQPQHF.

This clonotype was counted a few times. The junction and the germline gene differ at one end; a read error may be behind it. The chain couples TRBV20-1 to TRBJ2-7, with D possibly matching TRBD1 (6 bases). Looked up from germline, CDR1 is DFQATT and CDR2 is SNEGSKA (reference sequence). This CDR3 region has 13 residues. The CDR3 is CSLRLRGSNEQYF. The CDR3 region has the DNA TGCAGTCTCCGCCTCAGGGGCTCCAACGAGCAGTACTTC.

Of note for this clonotype: The germline gene is not matched at one end of the junction; a read error may be the cause. The CDR3: CASSVGSDRYSYGQYF. In DNA form, the CDR3 reads TGTGCCAGCAGCGTAGGGTCGGACCGCTACTCCTACGGGCAGTACTTC. The chain uses TRBV7-9 and TRBJ2-7, with D unclear. Germline CDR1 is SEHNR and CDR2 is FQNEAQ (reference sequence). CDR3 length: 16 amino acids. The entire variable domain, with the rest obtained from reference TRBV7-9 and TRBJ2-7, is as follows: DTGVSQNPRHKITKRGQNVTFRCDPISEHNRLYWYRQTLGQGPEFLTYFQNEAQLEKSRLLSDRFSAERPKGSFSTLEIQRTEQGDSAMYLCASSVGSDRYSYGQYFGPGTRLTVT.

This clonotype occurred many times. The rearrangement joins TRBV12-3 or TRBV12-4 to TRBJ2-1; D is unresolved. Deletions cut 3 bases from V and 10 bases from J, with 7 bases between. The CDR3 has 11 amino acids. CDR3 in DNA: TGTGCCAGCAGTTTTTTGGACGAGCAGTTCTTC. Translated, it gives CASSFLDEQFF.